The text below deals with one T cell receptor beta chain. Its target antigen remains unknown. There are no base qualities to consult, and no much larger clone falls within one base. The data were taken from a study of CD8 T cell repertoires and HIV-1 epitope variants (dated by TCRdb to about 2020). At the level of the whole study: T cells were stimulated in separate culture wells with each of twenty-five peptides representing autologous and known Gag and Nef epitope variants. The control conditions were a CMV, EBV and flu peptide pool, the Ebola AY9 epitope as a negative control, and a well with no peptide. The epitopes tested were three Gag epitope families plus Nef HW9 and YT9. T cells were enriched using the EasySep Human T Cell Enrichment Kit and then co-cultured with an equal number of autologous T cell-negative cells acting as antigen-presenting cells. Cultures were maintained for approximately eleven days in IMDM with gentamicin, and half-media changes adding IL-2, IL-7 and IL-15 were performed on days 3 and 7. An aliquot of 1M T cells was saved as an uncultured baseline condition, separate from the approximately 80 T cell cultures. A total of more than 75 T cell cultures were run, with each culture condition done in triplicate except for one peptide, which was done in duplicate. Results and caveats for the whole study, not just this receptor: The assay could identify only TCR beta chains and pointed to proliferation in response to antigen, not to T cell function or cytokine profile. About 5 clonotypes recognized the Nef KF9 family and one the HW9 family, with no responses to the TAALDMSHF plasma variant. Eight to ten antigen-specific TCR beta clonotypes were identified, of which five to seven appeared to be cross-reactive for autologous or known escape epitope variants.

The EasySep Human CD8+ T Cell Enrichment Kit was used on day 10 to isolate CD8+ T cells from every culture. TCR beta CDR3 regions were sequenced at survey depth on the immunoSEQ platform. The QIAamp DNA micro kit was used to extract genomic DNA from every cultured and uncultured CD8+ T cell population. As for the authors' bioinformatics: Samples with fewer than 5,000 productive reads were excluded, which removed about 6.5% of the roughly 80 HIV peptide-stimulated cultures. A MANAFEST web app trimmed sequences to CDR3 and removed nonproductive sequences, CDR3s under 5 amino acids, and those not starting C or ending F/W. Antigen-specific clonotypes had to expand in at least 2 of 3 replicates versus no-peptide control at FDR 0.01, only within one epitope family. Specific clonotypes also needed at least fivefold higher frequency than in wells stimulated with peptides from other epitope families. What TCRdb holds here is the immuneACCESS table cut down to in-frame rearrangements. Part of the clones is not present; checked against another copy, under half of the missing clones reflect an unresolved V gene, and the others are unexplained. V, J and clone size reflect that table, while D and trimming were determined from the DNA. The sample records about 2,600 clones, 70% to 85% of which are singletons. Of the sample, 35% to 50% falls within the top ten clones.

The sample was cultured CD8+ T cells derived from PBMCs. The TCR comes from a male donor with HIV.

Here the CDR3 is given as CASSLKRINAPLHF. The DNA sequence reads TGTGCCAGCAGCTTGAAACGGATAAATGCACCCCTCCACTTT. The V and J genes are TRBV5-6 and TRBJ1-6; the D gene identity is not certain. CDR1 and CDR2, per the germline V gene, are SGHDT and YYEEEE. Relative to germline, V is 1 base shorter and J is 11 bases shorter, with 13 bases between their ends. Including cysteine and phenylalanine, the CDR3 has 14 amino acids. Only CDR3 DNA is held: 42 bases, read in frame from base 1.